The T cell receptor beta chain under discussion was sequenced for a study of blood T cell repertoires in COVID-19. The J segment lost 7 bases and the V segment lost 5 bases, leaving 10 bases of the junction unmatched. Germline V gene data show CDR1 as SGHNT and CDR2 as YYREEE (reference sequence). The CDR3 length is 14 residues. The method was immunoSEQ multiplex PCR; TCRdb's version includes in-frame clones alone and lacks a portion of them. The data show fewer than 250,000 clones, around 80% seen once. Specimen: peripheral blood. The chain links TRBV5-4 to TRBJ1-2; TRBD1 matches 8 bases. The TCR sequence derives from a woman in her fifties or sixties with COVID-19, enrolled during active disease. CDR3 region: CASRDRDGLGGYTF. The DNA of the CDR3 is TGTGCCAGCAGGGACAGGGATGGGCTAGGTGGCTACACCTTC.